What follows describes a single T cell receptor beta chain. Generated by immunoSEQ multiplex PCR, the TCRdb table keeps only in-frame clones and is missing some. The table includes a few hundred thousand clones, over 80% detected once. The CDR3 covers 13 residues. The V and J ends lost 6 bases and 4 bases, in that order; junction bases with no gene match: 5. Germline V CDR1 and CDR2: ENHRY, SYGVKD. Donors in Cohort 3 who had recovered were those with two negative PCRs, healthcare professional clearance, or resolution of their symptoms. The data originate from a study of blood T cell repertoires in COVID-19. In the study overall: In each case, the material was cDNA or gDNA derived from T cells, B-cell-depleted T cells, or PBMCs.

This clonotype originated in a woman between 50 and 59 years old who had recovered from COVID-19. The chain recombines TRBV10-3 with TRBJ1-1, with 7 bases aligning to TRBD1. The sequencing sample was made of PBMCs or T cells enriched from blood (not recorded which). The CDR3 bases are TGTGCCATCAGCCCTACAGGGGCCACTGAAGCTTTCTTT. Protein product: CAISPTGATEAFF.